This TCR beta chain was sequenced in a study of blood T cells in healthy people across ages. The germline gives CDR1 SGHRS, CDR2 YFSETQ. The CDR3 is 15 amino acids. V lost 2 bases, J lost 3 bases, and 12 bases lay in between. This clonotype has just a few counts. Together with a sample-barcoded 5' primer, a J-beta primer mix was included in a second PCR lasting about 7 to 11 cycles. Each CDR3 protein is one row after TCRdb ran MiXCR on the 5' RACE reads. The profile shows hundreds of thousands of distinct CDR3 sequences, roughly 43% of them singletons. This receptor was obtained from a man older than 75 in good health. The chain couples TRBV5-1 to TRBJ2-1; D possibly matches TRBD1 or TRBD2 (6 bases each). The sequencing sample was made of blood. The CDR3 loop is CASSLRGDVYNEQFF. In DNA form, the CDR3 reads TGCGCCAGCAGCTTAAGGGGGGACGTCTACAATGAGCAGTTCTTC.